The table lists the clone carrying this TCR beta chain with many counts. Its antigen remains unidentified. This specimen comes from a study of CD8 T cells in ankylosing spondylitis. Findings and caveats of the study: Disease-associated clones were CD8+ and fairly uncommon in peripheral blood. Reportedly, matched ankylosing spondylitis synovial fluid was significantly enriched for disease-linked clones.

Quantitative barcoded 5'-RACE was used to prepare TCR beta libraries. Via MiXCR, TCRdb re-called the 5' RACE reads, giving one row per CDR3 protein. Among some 140,000 distinct CDR3 sequences listed, more than 5.5% were seen once. Germline V lookup: CDR1 SGHRS, CDR2 YFSETQ. This CDR3 comprises 13 residues. V gave up 3 bases and J gave up 0 bases, with 3 bases separating them. The chain is built from TRBV5-1 and TRBJ1-4; no clear D gene. This clonotype was sampled from a female donor with ankylosing spondylitis or in good health (not recorded which). Sequencing was performed on blood, either unsorted or a sorted T cell fraction (not recorded which). This CDR3 is CASSSATNEKLFF. CDR3 coding DNA: TGCGCCAGCAGCTCTGCAACTAATGAAAAACTGTTTTTT. Complete variable domain (other parts from reference TRBV5-1 and TRBJ1-4): KAGVTQTPRYLIKTRGQQVTLSCSPISGHRSVSWYQQTPGQGLQFLFEYFSETQRNKGNFPGRFSGRQFSNSRSEMNVSTLELGDSALYLCASSSATNEKLFFGSGTQLSVL.